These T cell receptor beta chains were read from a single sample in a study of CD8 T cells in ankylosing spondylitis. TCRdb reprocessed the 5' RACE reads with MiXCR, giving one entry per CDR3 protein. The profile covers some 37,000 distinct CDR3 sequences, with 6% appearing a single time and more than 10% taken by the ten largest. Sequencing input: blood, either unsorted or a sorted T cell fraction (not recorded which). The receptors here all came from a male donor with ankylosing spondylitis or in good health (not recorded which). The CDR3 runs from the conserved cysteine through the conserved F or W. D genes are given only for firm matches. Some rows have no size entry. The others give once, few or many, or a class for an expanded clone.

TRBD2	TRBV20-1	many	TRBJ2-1	TGCAGTGCTAGACGAGGGACTAGCGGGGGGGGGGAGCAGTTCTTC	CSARRGTSGGGEQFF
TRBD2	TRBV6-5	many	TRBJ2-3	TGTGCCAGCAGTTCCGGGACTAGCGGGGCCCGGAATACGCAGTATTTT	CASSSGTSGARNTQYF
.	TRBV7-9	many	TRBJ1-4	TGTGCCAGCAGCTTACAACCAGGGCCTAATGAAAAACTGTTTTTT	CASSLQPGPNEKLFF
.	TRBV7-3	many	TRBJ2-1	TGTGCCAGCAGCGCCCACAGGGAAAATGAGCAGTTCTTC	CASSAHRENEQFF
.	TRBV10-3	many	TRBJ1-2	TGTGCCACCAACCGTCAGGGCTATGGCTACACCTTC	CATNRQGYGYTF
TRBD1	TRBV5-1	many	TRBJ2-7	TGCGCCAGCAGCTTCGGGACAGGGGGTATCTACGAGCAGTACTTC	CASSFGTGGIYEQYF
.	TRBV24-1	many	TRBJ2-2	TGTGCCACCAGGGTTCCTAACACCGGGGAGCTGTTTTTT	CATRVPNTGELFF
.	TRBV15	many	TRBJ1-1	TGTGCCACCAGCAGAGGACCGGTCTATTCGGGCACTGAAGCTTTCTTT	CATSRGPVYSGTEAFF
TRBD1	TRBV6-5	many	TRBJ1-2	TGTGCCAGCAGTTACTCAGAGGGGGCTGGCTACACCTTC	CASSYSEGAGYTF
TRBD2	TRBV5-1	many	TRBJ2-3	TGCGCCAGCAGCTGGCCTATAGCGGGCGGTAGCACAGATACGCAGTATTTT	CASSWPIAGGSTDTQYF
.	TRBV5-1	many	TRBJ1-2	TGCGCCAGCAGCCCAGTAGGGAGTCTCTATGGCTACACCTTC	CASSPVGSLYGYTF
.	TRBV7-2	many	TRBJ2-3	TGTGCCAGCAGCTTAGTACCCACCACAGATACGCAGTATTTT	CASSLVPTTDTQYF
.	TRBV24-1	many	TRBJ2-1	TGTGCCACCAGTGACACTGCTCCGGGTGGCGAGCAGTTCTTC	CATSDTAPGGEQFF
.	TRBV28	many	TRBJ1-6	TGTGCCAGCAGGGCCGTATCGGTTGGGATTTCACCCCTCCACTTT	CASRAVSVGISPLHF
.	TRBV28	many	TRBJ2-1	TGTGCCAGCAGTGCTCTAGGGGACCCAATCGATGAGCAGTTCTTC	CASSALGDPIDEQFF
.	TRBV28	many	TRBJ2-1	TGTGCCAGCAATACCCGGGACACCTTCATCAATGAGCAGTTCTTC	CASNTRDTFINEQFF
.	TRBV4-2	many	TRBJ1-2	TGTGCCAGCAGCCAACCTCCTAGCTATGGCTACACCTTC	CASSQPPSYGYTF
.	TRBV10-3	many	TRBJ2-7	TGTGCCATCAGTGAGCTGGGCGAGCAGTACTTC	CAISELGEQYF
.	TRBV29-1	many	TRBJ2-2	TGCAGCGTTTGGACAGGGGAGCTGTTTTTT	CSVWTGELFF
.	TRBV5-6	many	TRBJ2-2	TGTGCCAGCAGCTTAATCGGGGGCGCAGGCACCGGGGAGCTGTTTTTT	CASSLIGGAGTGELFF
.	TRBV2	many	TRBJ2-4	TGTGCCAGCAGTGAAATATCCCTAGCCAAAAACATTCAGTACTTC	CASSEISLAKNIQYF
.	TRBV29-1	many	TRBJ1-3	TGCAGCGTTGACTTCGGGGTGAAAGGAAACACCATATATTTT	CSVDFGVKGNTIYF
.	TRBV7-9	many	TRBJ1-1	TGTGCCAGCAGCTTAGCAGGGGGAGGTGAAGCTTTCTTT	CASSLAGGGEAFF
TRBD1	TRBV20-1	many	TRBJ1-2	TGCAGTGCTAGGGGACAGACTAACTATGGCTACACCTTC	CSARGQTNYGYTF
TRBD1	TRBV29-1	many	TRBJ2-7	TGCAGCGTCGAAGGCCGGGACAGATACGAGCAGTACTTC	CSVEGRDRYEQYF
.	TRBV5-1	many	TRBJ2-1	TGCGCCAGCAGCCCTCAGGTAGCTTCCTACAATGAGCAGTTCTTC	CASSPQVASYNEQFF
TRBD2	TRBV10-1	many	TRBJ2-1	TGCGCCAGCAGTGAATCTGGACTAGCGGGACGTTCTAGCTCCTACAATGAGCAGTTCTTC	CASSESGLAGRSSSYNEQFF
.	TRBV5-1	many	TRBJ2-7	TGCGCCAGCAGCTTGATCCTCGCGGCAGCCTACGAGCAGTACTTC	CASSLILAAAYEQYF
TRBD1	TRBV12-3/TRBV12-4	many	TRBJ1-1	TGTGCCAGCAAGCTGACAGGGGCGACTGAAGCTTTCTTT	CASKLTGATEAFF
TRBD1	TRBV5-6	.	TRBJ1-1	TGTGCCAGCAGCATGAAGACAGGGGACACTGAAGCTTTCTTT	CASSMKTGDTEAFF
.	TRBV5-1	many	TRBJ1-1	TGCGCCAGCAGCTTGGAATTTAGGAGCACTGAAGCTTTCTTT	CASSLEFRSTEAFF
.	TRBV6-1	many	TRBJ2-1	TGTGCCAGCAGTGAAGCTCATTTAGGCCGGTGGCAGTTCTTC	CASSEAHLGRWQFF
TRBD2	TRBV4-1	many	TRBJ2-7	TGCGCCAGCAGCCGCCCCGGCGGGGGGTTGGACGAGCAGTACTTC	CASSRPGGGLDEQYF
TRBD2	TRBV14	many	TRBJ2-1	TGTGCCAGCAGCCCCCTTTCGAGCGGGGCATACAATGAGCAGTTCTTC	CASSPLSSGAYNEQFF
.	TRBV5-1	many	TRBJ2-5	TGCGCCAGCAGCTTGGCGATTGGGACCCAGTACTTC	CASSLAIGTQYF
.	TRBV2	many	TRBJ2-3	TGTGCCAGCAGTGCTACCCCCACCGCAGATACGCAGTATTTT	CASSATPTADTQYF
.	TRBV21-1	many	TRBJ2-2	TGTGCCAGCAGCAAAGGAACTTCCAGGGACAGGGGGCATAACACCGGGGAGCTGTTTTTT	CASSKGTSRDRGHNTGELFF
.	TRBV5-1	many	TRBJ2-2	TGCGCCAGCAGCTTGGCCGGTACAGCAGGAACCGGGGAGCTGTTTTTT	CASSLAGTAGTGELFF
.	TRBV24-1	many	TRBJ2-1	TGTGCCACCAAGTACTACAATGAGCAGTTCTTC	CATKYYNEQFF
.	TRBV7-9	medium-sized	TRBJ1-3	TGTGCCAGCAGCTTATCCTCTGGAAACACCATATATTTT	CASSLSSGNTIYF
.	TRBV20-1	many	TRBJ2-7	TGCAGTGCTGGGGGGGGGGCACTCGAGCAGTACTTC	CSAGGGALEQYF
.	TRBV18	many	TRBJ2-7	TGTGCCAGCTCGGAAAAGACCTACGAGCAGTACTTC	CASSEKTYEQYF
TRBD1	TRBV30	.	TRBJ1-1	TGTGTCTGGAGTGGGGACAGGGCCACTGAAGCTTTCTTT	CVWSGDRATEAFF
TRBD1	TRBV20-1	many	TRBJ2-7	TGCAGTGCTAGATCCGGGACAGTGGCTATGGAGCAGTACTTC	CSARSGTVAMEQYF
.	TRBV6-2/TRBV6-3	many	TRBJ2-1	TGTGCCAGCATCCCTTCGGAGGGCACCGTCTACAATGAGCAGTTCTTC	CASIPSEGTVYNEQFF
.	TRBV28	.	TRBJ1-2	TGTGCCAGCAGCCTGGGGGGGGGGGCGCCTGGCTACACCTTC	CASSLGGGAPGYTF
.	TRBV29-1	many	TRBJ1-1	TGCAGCGGGAGGGGGAGGTGGGTCACTGAAGCTTTCTTT	CSGRGRWVTEAFF
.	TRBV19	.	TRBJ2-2	TGTGCCAGTAGTATAGCTGGCAACACCGGGGAGCTGTTTTTT	CASSIAGNTGELFF
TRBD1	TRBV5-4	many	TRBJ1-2	TGTGCCAGCAGCCCGGGACAGGGTGGATATGGCTACACCTTC	CASSPGQGGYGYTF
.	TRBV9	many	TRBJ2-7	TGTGCCAGCAGCGTAGAGAGGGTTCCCCACGAGCAGTACTTC	CASSVERVPHEQYF
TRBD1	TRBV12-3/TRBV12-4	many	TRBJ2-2	TGTGCCAGCTCTACAGGGGGCTTGGCCGGGGAGCTGTTTTTT	CASSTGGLAGELFF
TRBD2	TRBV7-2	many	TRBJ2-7	TGTGCCAGCAGCTTTGGACTAGCGGGGACTTACGAGCAGTACTTC	CASSFGLAGTYEQYF
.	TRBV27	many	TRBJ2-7	TGTGCCAGCAGGCAATGGGGTTCGGGTGGGGAGCAGTACTTC	CASRQWGSGGEQYF
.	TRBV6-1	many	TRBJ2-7	TGTGCCAGCAGTGGAGAGGGGCCTTCCTACGAGCAGTACTTC	CASSGEGPSYEQYF
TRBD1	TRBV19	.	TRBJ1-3	TGTGCCTGTCTCCCCCGGACAGGGGGCAGGGACACCTTATATTTT	CACLPRTGGRDTLYF
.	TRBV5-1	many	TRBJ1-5	TGCGCCAGCAGCCCGGGCCTCGGGGGGGGCAATCAGCCCCAGCATTTT	CASSPGLGGGNQPQHF
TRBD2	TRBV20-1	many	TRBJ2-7	TGCAGTGCTAGTGATCCTAGCGGCTACGAGCAGTACTTC	CSASDPSGYEQYF
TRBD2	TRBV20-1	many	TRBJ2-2	TGCAGTGCTAGCGCGGGAGGGGACACCGGGGAGCTGTTTTTT	CSASAGGDTGELFF